This T cell receptor (beta chain) was found in a study of regulatory T cells in long-lasting Graves disease. Looking at the study overall: The study counted Graves' disease as persistent given over 5 years of antithyroid drugs and positive TSH receptor antibodies. Overall study results and limits: There were preferences for TRBV28, TRBJ1-2 and TRBJ2-5 in persistent disease. Persistent Graves' cases showed lower TCR diversity than newly diagnosed cases.

Documented time point: persistent/refractory GD, antithyroid drugs over 5 years with positive TRAb. The authors made the TCR library using RNA they extracted from PBMCs. This clonotype was observed at least ten times. Its specificity is unknown. The CDR3 is 15 residues long. Germline CDR1 reads MDHEN; CDR2 reads SYDVKM. The ends were cut back, 3 bases at V and 2 bases at J, with 14 bases in the middle. The authors built TCR beta libraries using iRepertoire HTBI primers and Arm-PCR of CDR3 regions. Per the study methods: Identification across samples found approximately 60 TRBV and over 12 TRBJ segments. TCRdb fed the multiplex PCR reads into MiXCR, producing one record per CDR3 protein. Clone size and V and J calls follow TCRdb, not the original study. The table includes fewer than 600,000 distinct CDR3 sequences, approximately 23% detected once.

The V call is TRBV28, the J call TRBJ2-7; TRBD2 might be the D (6 bases). Sequencing used peripheral blood mononuclear cells (PBMCs), obtained when the disease was refractory, from a patient treated with antithyroid drugs. The receptor comes from a female donor with Graves disease. The CDR3 sequence is CASSFSRGGAYEQYF. Written as DNA, the CDR3 is TGTGCCAGCAGTTTTTCTAGGGGAGGCGCCTACGAGCAGTACTTC. Complete variable domain (other parts from reference TRBV28 and TRBJ2-7): DVKVTQSSRYLVKRTGEKVFLECVQDMDHENMFWYRQDPGLGLRLIYFSYDVKMKEKGDIPEGYSVSREKKERFSLILESASTNQTSMYLCASSFSRGGAYEQYFGPGTRLTVT.